This T cell receptor beta chain was profiled in a study of human thymus T cells. Whole-study results and caveats: It looked as if thymic and blood repertoires used V and J genes in a biased way.

CDR1 is LNHDA, CDR2 SQIVND, per germline (reference sequence). The CDR3 spans 14 residues. The V and J ends lost 5 bases and 3 bases, in that order; junction bases with no gene match: 2. Thymic samples were excised during corrective heart operations. As for this clone: Its antigen is as yet unknown.

Sequencing was performed with immunoSEQ multiplex PCR; in TCRdb, only in-frame clones are kept and a portion is missing. Among some 130,000 clones listed, more than 90% were seen once. The source material was thymus tissue. This TCR was sampled from a boy in the first two years of life with a congenital heart defect but otherwise immunologically healthy. The rearrangement links TRBV19 to TRBJ2-1; 9 bases agree with TRBD1. The CDR3 region is CASSADRGYNEQFF. CDR3 nucleotides: TGTGCCAGTAGTGCGGACAGGGGCTACAATGAGCAGTTCTTC.